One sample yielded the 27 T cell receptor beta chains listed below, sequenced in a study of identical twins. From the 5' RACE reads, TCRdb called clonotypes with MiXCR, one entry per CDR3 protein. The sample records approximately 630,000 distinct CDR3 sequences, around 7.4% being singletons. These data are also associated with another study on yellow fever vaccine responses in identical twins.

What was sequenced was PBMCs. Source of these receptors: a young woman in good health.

The CDR3 sequence: CSAGRLADYLRSSYNEQFF. The CDR3 nucleotides are TGCAGTGCTGGAAGACTAGCGGACTACCTACGGAGCTCCTACAATGAGCAGTTCTTC. The gene calls are TRBV20-1 and TRBJ2-1, with 9 bases aligning to TRBD2. The CDR3 is 19 amino acids. Looked up from germline, CDR1 is DFQATT and CDR2 is SNEGSKA (reference sequence). Trimming removed 5 bases from V and 0 bases from J; junction bases left unmatched: 17.

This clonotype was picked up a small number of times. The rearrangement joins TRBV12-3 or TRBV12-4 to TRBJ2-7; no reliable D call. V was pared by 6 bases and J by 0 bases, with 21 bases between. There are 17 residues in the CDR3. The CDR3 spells CASSKLNLGRLSYEQYF. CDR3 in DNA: TGTGCCAGCAGCAAACTTAACTTGGGTCGCCTCTCCTACGAGCAGTACTTC.

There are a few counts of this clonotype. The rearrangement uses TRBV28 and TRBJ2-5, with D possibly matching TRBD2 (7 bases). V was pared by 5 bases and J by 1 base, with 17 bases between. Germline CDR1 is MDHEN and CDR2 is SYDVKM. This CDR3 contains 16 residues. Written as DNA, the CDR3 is TGTGCCAGCAGTCCTCAGGGGAGGGGGGGCCAAGAGACCCAGTACTTC. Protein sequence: CASSPQGRGGQETQYF. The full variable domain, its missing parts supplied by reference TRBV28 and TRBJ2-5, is DVKVTQSSRYLVKRTGEKVFLECVQDMDHENMFWYRQDPGLGLRLIYFSYDVKMKEKGDIPEGYSVSREKKERFSLILESASTNQTSMYLCASSPQGRGGQETQYFGPGTRLLVL.

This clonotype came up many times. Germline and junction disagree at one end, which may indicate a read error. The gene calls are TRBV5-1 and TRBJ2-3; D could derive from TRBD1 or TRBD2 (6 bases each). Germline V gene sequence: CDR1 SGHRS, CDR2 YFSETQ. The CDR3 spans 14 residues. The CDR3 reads CASSLGGLTDTQYF. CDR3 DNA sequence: TGTGCCAGCAGCCTCGGGGGCCTCACAGATACGCAGTATTTT.

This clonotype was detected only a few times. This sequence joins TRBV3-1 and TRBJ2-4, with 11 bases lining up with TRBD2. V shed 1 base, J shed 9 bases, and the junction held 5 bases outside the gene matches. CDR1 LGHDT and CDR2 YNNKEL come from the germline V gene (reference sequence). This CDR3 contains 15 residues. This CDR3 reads CASSQALAGVGIQYF. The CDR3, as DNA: TGTGCCAGCAGCCAAGCACTAGCGGGAGTGGGCATTCAGTACTTC.

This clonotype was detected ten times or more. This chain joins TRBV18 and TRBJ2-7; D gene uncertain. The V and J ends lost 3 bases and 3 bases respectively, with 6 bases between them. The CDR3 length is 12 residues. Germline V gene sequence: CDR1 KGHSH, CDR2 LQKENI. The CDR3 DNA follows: TGTGCCAGCTCACCCATGGGCTACGAGCAGTACTTC. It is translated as CASSPMGYEQYF. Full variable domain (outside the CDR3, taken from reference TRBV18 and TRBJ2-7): NAGVMQNPRHLVRRRGQEARLRCSPMKGHSHVYWYRQLPEEGLKFMVYLQKENIIDESGMPKERFSAEFPKEGPSILRIQQVVRGDSAAYFCASSPMGYEQYFGPGTRLTVT.

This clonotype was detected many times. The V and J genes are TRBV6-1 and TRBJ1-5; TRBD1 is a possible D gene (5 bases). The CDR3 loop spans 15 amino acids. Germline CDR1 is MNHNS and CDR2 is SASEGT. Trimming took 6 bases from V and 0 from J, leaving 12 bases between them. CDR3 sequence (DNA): TGTGCCAGCAGCCTCGGGGCCCTTAGCAATCAGCCCCAGCATTTT. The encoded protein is CASSLGALSNQPQHF.

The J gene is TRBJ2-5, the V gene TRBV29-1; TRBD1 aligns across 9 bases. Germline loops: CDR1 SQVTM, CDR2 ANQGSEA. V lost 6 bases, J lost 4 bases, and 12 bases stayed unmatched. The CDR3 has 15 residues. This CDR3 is CSVPPQGAFGETQYF. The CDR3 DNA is TGCAGCGTCCCGCCACAGGGGGCATTCGGAGAGACCCAGTACTTC.

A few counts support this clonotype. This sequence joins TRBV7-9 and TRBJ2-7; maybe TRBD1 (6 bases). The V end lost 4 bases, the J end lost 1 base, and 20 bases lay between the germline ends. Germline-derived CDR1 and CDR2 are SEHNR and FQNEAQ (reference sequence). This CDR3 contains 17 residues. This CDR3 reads CASSSGHPLRGSYEQYF. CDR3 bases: TGTGCCAGCAGCTCGGGACACCCCCTACGTGGTTCCTACGAGCAGTACTTC.

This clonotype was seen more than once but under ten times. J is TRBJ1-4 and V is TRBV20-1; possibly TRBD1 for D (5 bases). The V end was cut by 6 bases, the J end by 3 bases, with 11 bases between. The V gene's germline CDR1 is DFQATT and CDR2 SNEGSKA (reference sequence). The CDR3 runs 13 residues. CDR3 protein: CSALRGSNEKLFF. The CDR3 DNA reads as TGCAGTGCGCTTAGGGGTTCTAATGAAAAACTGTTTTTT.

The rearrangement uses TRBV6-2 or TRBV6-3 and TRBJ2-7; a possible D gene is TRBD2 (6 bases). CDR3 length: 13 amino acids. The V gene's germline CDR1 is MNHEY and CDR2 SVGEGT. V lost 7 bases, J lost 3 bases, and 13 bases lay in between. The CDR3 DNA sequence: TGTGCCAGCAAATGGGGGGTAGGCTACGAGCAGTACTTC. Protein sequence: CASKWGVGYEQYF.

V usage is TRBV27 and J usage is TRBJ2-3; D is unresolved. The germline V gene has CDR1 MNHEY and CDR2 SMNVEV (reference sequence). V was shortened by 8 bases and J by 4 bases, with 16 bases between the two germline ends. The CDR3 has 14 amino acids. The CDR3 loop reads CASHVGRVADTQYF. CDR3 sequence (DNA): TGTGCCAGCCATGTTGGCAGAGTGGCAGATACGCAGTATTTT.

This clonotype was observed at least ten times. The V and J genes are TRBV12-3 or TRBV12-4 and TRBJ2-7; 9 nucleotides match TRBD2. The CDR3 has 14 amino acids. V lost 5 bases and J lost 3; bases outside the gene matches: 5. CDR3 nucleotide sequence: TGTGCCAGCAGTGATCTAGCGGGGAGCTACGAGCAGTACTTC. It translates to CASSDLAGSYEQYF.

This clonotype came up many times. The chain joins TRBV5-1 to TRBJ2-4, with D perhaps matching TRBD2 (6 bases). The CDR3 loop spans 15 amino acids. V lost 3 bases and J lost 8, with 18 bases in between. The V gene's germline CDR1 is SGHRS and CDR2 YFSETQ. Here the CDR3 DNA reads TGCGCCAGCAGCTCGGAGGGAGGTTGGGGGGACATTCAGTACTTC. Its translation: CASSSEGGWGDIQYF.

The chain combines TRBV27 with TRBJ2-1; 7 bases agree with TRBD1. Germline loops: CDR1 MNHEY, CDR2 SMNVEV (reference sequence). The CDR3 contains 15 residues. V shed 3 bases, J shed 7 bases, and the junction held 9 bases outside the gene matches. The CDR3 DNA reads TGTGCCAGCAGTTTGATCGACAGGGCGAGGAATGAGCAGTTCTTC. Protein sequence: CASSLIDRARNEQFF.

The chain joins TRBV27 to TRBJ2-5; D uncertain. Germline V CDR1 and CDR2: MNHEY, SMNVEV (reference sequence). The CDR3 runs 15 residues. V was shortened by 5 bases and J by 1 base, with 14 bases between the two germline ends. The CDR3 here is CASSPTSFSQETQYF. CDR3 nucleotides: TGTGCCAGCAGTCCTACGTCGTTTTCCCAAGAGACCCAGTACTTC.

This CDR3 reads CATRAGGAKNIQYF. The DNA for the CDR3 is TGTGCCACCCGCGCTGGGGGGGCCAAAAACATTCAGTACTTC. The rearrangement joins TRBV10-3 to TRBJ2-4, with D perhaps TRBD2 (6 bases). V was shortened by 10 bases and J by 1 base, with 14 bases between the two germline ends. Germline-derived CDR1 and CDR2 are ENHRY and SYGVKD. The CDR3 sequence is 14 residues long.

The CDR3 DNA reads as TGTGCCAGCAGTTCACGGGACAGGGGGACTGGGGAGACCCAGTACTTC. This codes for CASSSRDRGTGETQYF. This chain uses TRBV28 with TRBJ2-5; 11 bases line up with TRBD1. Per germline, CDR1 MDHEN and CDR2 SYDVKM. Losses at the gene ends were 4 bases for V and 5 bases for J; bases not matched to a gene: 9. The CDR3 is 16 residues long. Full variable domain (rest looked up from reference TRBV28 and TRBJ2-5): DVKVTQSSRYLVKRTGEKVFLECVQDMDHENMFWYRQDPGLGLRLIYFSYDVKMKEKGDIPEGYSVSREKKERFSLILESASTNQTSMYLCASSSRDRGTGETQYFGPGTRLLVL.

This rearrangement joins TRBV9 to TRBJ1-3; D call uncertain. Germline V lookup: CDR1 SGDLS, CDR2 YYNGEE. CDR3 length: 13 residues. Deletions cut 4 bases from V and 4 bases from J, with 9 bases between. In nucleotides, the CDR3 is TGTGCCAGCAGCAGGATAGACGGAAACACCATATATTTT. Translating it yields CASSRIDGNTIYF.

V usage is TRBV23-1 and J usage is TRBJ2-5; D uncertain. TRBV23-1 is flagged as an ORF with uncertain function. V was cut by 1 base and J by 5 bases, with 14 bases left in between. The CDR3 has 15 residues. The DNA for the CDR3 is TGCGCCAGCAGTCAATTGCGGACGTTCGACGAGACCCAGTACTTC. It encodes CASSQLRTFDETQYF.

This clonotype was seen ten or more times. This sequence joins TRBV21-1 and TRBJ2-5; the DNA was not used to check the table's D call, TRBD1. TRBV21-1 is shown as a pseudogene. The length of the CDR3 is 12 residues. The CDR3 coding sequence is TGTGCCAGCGACAGGTCGGAAGAGACCCAGTACTTC. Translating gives CASDRSEETQYF.

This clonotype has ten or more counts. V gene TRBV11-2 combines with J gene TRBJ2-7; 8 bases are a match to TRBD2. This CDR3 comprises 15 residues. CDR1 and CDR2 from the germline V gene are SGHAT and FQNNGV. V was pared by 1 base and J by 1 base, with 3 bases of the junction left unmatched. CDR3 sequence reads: CASSLVGGASYEQYV. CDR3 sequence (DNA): TGTGCCAGCAGCTTAGTCGGGGGGGCTTCCTACGAGCAGTACGTC.

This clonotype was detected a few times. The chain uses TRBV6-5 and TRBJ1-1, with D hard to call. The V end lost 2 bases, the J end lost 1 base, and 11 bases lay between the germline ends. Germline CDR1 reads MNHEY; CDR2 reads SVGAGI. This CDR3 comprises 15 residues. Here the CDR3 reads CASSYVGVANTEAFF. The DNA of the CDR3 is TGTGCCAGCAGTTACGTCGGGGTAGCGAACACTGAAGCTTTCTTT.

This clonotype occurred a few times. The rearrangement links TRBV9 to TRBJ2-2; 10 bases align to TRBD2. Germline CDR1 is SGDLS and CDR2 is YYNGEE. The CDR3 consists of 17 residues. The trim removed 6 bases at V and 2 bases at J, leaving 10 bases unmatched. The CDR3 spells CASKPGTSALNTGELFF. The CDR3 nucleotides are TGTGCCAGCAAACCCGGGACTAGCGCGCTCAACACCGGGGAGCTGTTTTTT.

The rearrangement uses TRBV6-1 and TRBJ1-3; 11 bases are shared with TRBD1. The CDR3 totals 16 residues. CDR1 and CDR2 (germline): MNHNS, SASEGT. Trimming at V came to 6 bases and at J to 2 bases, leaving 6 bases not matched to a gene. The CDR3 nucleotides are TGTGCCAGCAGCCTCGGGACAGGGGGAGCTGGAAACACCATATATTTT. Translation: CASSLGTGGAGNTIYF.

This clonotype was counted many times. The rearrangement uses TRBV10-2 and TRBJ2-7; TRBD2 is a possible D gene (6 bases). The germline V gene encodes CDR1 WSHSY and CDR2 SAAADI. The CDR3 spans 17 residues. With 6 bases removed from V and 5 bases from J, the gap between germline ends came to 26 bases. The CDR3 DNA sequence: TGCGCCAGCAGCGCGTTCTCTATTCTCGGGAGCCACCACGAGCAGTACTTC. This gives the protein CASSAFSILGSHHEQYF.

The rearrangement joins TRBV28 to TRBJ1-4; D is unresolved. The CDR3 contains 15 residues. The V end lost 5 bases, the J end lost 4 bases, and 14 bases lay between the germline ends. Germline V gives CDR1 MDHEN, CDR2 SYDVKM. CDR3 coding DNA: TGTGCCAGCAGTCCCCAGGTGGGGAATAATGAAAAACTGTTTTTT. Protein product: CASSPQVGNNEKLFF.